The 28 T cell receptor beta chains given below trace back to one sample, sequenced in a study of shared clonotypes between healthy human individuals. Assay used: immunoSEQ multiplex PCR; TCRdb lists only in-frame clones, some missing. The data show approximately 2,300,000 clones, with around 93% seen just once and roughly 0.34% held by the top ten. The sequenced sample consisted of naive CD4+ T cells from PBMCs. Indicated subset: CD45RA+ positively selected. Receptor source: a man younger than 30 in good health. Some clones in this sample may be carry-over from other donors' samples.

As concerns this clone: It may be a read error: a sequence one base away is much more abundant. The same CDR3 arises from other DNA sequences in this sample as well. The chain recombines TRBV6-5 with TRBJ2-7, with D hard to call. CDR3 length equals 11 residues. Germline values: CDR1 MNHEY, CDR2 SVGAGI. V was trimmed by 4 bases and J by 3 bases, leaving 4 bases between them. The CDR3 reads CASSSHYEQYF. CDR3 DNA sequence: TGTGCCAGCAGTTCCCACTACGAGCAGTACTTC.

The chain uses TRBV5-1 and TRBJ2-5; the D gene is possibly TRBD2 (5 bases). V lost 5 bases and J lost 0, with 8 bases in between. The germline gives CDR1 SGHRS, CDR2 YFSETQ. CDR3 length: 13 amino acids. In nucleotides, the CDR3 is TGCGCCAGCAGTAGCGCATACCAAGAGACCCAGTACTTC. Translation: CASSSAYQETQYF.

This chain links TRBV20-1 with TRBJ2-1; possibly TRBD1 for D (5 bases). Germline V gene lookup returns CDR1 DFQATT and CDR2 SNEGSKA (reference sequence). This CDR3 comprises 11 residues. V was shortened by 6 bases and J by 9 bases, with 12 bases between the two germline ends. The CDR3: CSALGRGEQFF. In DNA form, the CDR3 reads TGCAGTGCGCTGGGAAGGGGTGAGCAGTTCTTC.

Remarks on this clone: Other DNA sequences in this specimen translate into the identical CDR3. The CDR3 is CASSPRTGGGTEAFF. For the CDR3, the DNA is TGTGCCAGCTCACCGCGGACAGGGGGCGGGACTGAAGCTTTCTTT. The chain links TRBV18 to TRBJ1-1, with TRBD1 identical over 11 bases. Germline CDR1 is KGHSH and CDR2 is LQKENI. CDR3 size: 15 residues. V was clipped by 3 bases and J by 5 bases; unmatched bases: 5.

V and J are TRBV10-3 and TRBJ2-7; 7 positions agree with TRBD2. Germline loops: CDR1 ENHRY, CDR2 SYGVKD. Unmatched junction bases numbered 12, after V lost 8 bases and J lost 5 bases. The CDR3 totals 14 residues. In DNA, the CDR3 is TGTGCCATCCGTCCGGCGGGAGACGTCGACGAGCAGTACTTC. Its translation is CAIRPAGDVDEQYF.

The rearrangement joins TRBV18 to TRBJ1-2, with D possibly TRBD1 on 6 matching bases. Germline V lookup: CDR1 KGHSH, CDR2 LQKENI. The CDR3 is 14 amino acids. Trimming stripped 3 bases from V and 8 bases from J, with 16 bases between. The CDR3 loop reads CASSPDVSGVGYTF. The CDR3 DNA is TGTGCCAGCTCACCTGATGTCTCAGGGGTCGGCTACACCTTC.

This chain uses TRBV7-9 with TRBJ2-5; D is perhaps TRBD1 or TRBD2 (5 bases each). Germline-derived CDR1 and CDR2 are SEHNR and FQNEAQ (reference sequence). V lost 1 base, J lost 7 bases, and 13 bases lay in between. The CDR3 spans 14 residues. CDR3 protein: CASSLGRRGGTQYF. For the CDR3, the DNA is TGTGCCAGCAGCTTAGGGCGACGTGGGGGGACCCAGTACTTC.

This chain connects TRBV28 to TRBJ2-6, with D perhaps matching TRBD1 or TRBD2 (5 bases each). Germline CDR1 and CDR2: MDHEN and SYDVKM. V was pared by 6 bases and J by 0 bases, with 18 bases between. The CDR3 is made up of 18 amino acids. The CDR3 DNA sequence: TGTGCCAGCAGGAGACGAACGGGACGTTACTCTGGGGCCAACGTCCTGACTTTC. It is translated as CASRRRTGRYSGANVLTF.

The genes are TRBV19 and TRBJ1-2; D not resolved. Trimming left V 1 base short and J 4 bases short, with 13 bases between. In germline, CDR1 is LNHDA, CDR2 SQIVND (reference sequence). The CDR3 runs to 15 residues. The CDR3 here is CASSIVGDRSYGYTF. For the CDR3, the DNA is TGTGCCAGTAGTATAGTAGGTGACCGATCCTATGGCTACACCTTC. Complete variable domain (other parts from reference TRBV19 and TRBJ1-2): DGGITQSPKYLFRKEGQNVTLSCEQNLNHDAMYWYRQDPGQGLRLIYYSQIVNDFQKGDIAEGYSVSREKKESFPLTVTSAQKNPTAFYLCASSIVGDRSYGYTFGSGTRLTVV.

This clone occurred once. In DNA, the CDR3 is TGTGCCAGCAGCTTAACAAGGGTCGGCGGGGAGCTGTTTTTT. It is translated as CASSLTRVGGELFF. The chain recombines TRBV7-3 with TRBJ2-2; the D is unclear. Germline V CDR1 and CDR2: SGHTA, FQGTGA. This CDR3 has 14 amino acids. The V and J ends lost 0 bases and 7 bases respectively, with 9 bases between them.

The J gene is TRBJ1-2, the V gene TRBV4-1; D is possibly TRBD1 (6 bases). CDR1 is MGHRA, CDR2 YSYEKL, per germline. V lost 3 bases to trimming and J lost 2 bases, with 10 bases between them. This CDR3 has 14 amino acids. The CDR3 DNA follows: TGCGCCAGCAGCCAGGGGACATTGAACTATGGCTACACCTTC. It is translated as CASSQGTLNYGYTF.

This clone was seen only a few times. The chain carries TRBV5-1 and TRBJ1-3, with D unresolved. The germline V gene has CDR1 SGHRS and CDR2 YFSETQ. The CDR3 contains 13 residues. Trimming removed 2 bases from V and 8 bases from J, with 11 bases in between. This CDR3 is CASSLPGADTIYF. Written as DNA, the CDR3 is TGCGCCAGCAGCTTACCAGGTGCGGACACCATATATTTT.

The rearrangement links TRBV28 to TRBJ2-7; 10 nucleotides align to TRBD2. The V segment lost 6 bases and the J segment 2 bases; nucleotides outside the gene matches: 7. Germline V lookup: CDR1 MDHEN, CDR2 SYDVKM. The CDR3 spans 15 residues. The CDR3 protein is CASSLTSGKAYEQYF. The CDR3 DNA follows: TGTGCCAGCAGCCTCACTAGCGGGAAAGCCTACGAGCAGTACTTC.

The chain uses TRBV28 and TRBJ1-2, with a tentative D call TRBD1 (6 bases). V lost 6 bases, J lost 1 base, and 9 bases lay in between. Germline assignment: CDR1 MDHEN and CDR2 SYDVKM. The CDR3 runs 13 residues. CDR3 nucleotides: TGTGCCAGCAGGCCGGACAGTAACTATGGCTACACCTTC. This sequence encodes CASRPDSNYGYTF.

This clone has a single count. The rearrangement joins TRBV9 to TRBJ2-2, with 7 positions matching TRBD2. With V trimmed by 6 bases and J by 5 bases, 7 bases remained unmatched. Germline V gene data show CDR1 as SGDLS and CDR2 as YYNGEE. This CDR3 is built from 14 residues. For the CDR3, the DNA is TGTGCCAGCACCGAGGGAGGGAGTACCGGGGAGCTGTTTTTT. It codes for CASTEGGSTGELFF.

The CDR3 spells CASSMGGGQAYEQYF. CDR3 in DNA: TGTGCCAGCAGTATGGGGGGGGGACAGGCTTACGAGCAGTACTTC. V is TRBV5-4 and J is TRBJ2-7; possible D gene TRBD1, 8 bases. The CDR3 runs 15 residues. The germline gives CDR1 SGHNT, CDR2 YYREEE (reference sequence). The ends were cut back, 5 bases at V and 4 bases at J, with 19 bases in the middle.

This chain connects TRBV5-8 to TRBJ1-5, with TRBD1 matching 8 bases. J was trimmed by 6 bases and V by 5 bases; bases with no gene match: 4. The CDR3 sequence is 13 residues long. Germline lookup yields CDR1 SGHTS and CDR2 YDEGEE. This chain's CDR3 is CASRDREIQPQHF. The CDR3 DNA sequence: TGTGCCAGCAGGGACAGGGAGATTCAGCCCCAGCATTTT.

About this clone: One end of the junction does not line up with germline, which may come from a read error. The rearrangement links TRBV20-1 to TRBJ2-5, with D uncertain. The length of the CDR3 is 10 residues. The germline V gene has CDR1 DFQATT and CDR2 SNEGSKA (reference sequence). The chain's CDR3 is CSASREAQYF. The CDR3 DNA reads TGCAGTGCTAGTCGAGAGGCCCAGTACTTC.

The V gene is TRBV2, the J gene TRBJ1-5, with 9 bases fitting TRBD1. CDR1 SNHLY and CDR2 FYNNEI come from the germline V gene. After removal of 3 bases from V and 2 bases from J, the junction contained 2 bases not matched to a gene. The CDR3 has 15 amino acids. The CDR3 DNA reads as TGTGCCAGCAGTGACCGGACAGGGGGCAATCAGCCCCAGCATTTT. This codes for CASSDRTGGNQPQHF. Supplemented by reference TRBV2 and TRBJ1-5, the full variable domain reads EPEVTQTPSHQVTQMGQEVILRCVPISNHLYFYWYRQILGQKVEFLVSFYNNEISEKSEIFDDQFSVERPDGSNFTLKIRSTKLEDSAMYFCASSDRTGGNQPQHFGDGTRLSIL.

In regard to this clone: This CDR3 is also generated by other DNA sequences in the sample. The chain links TRBV5-4 to TRBJ2-1; 12 nucleotides align to TRBD2. The ends lost 3 bases at V and 6 bases at J; junction bases unmatched: 4. Germline V CDR1 and CDR2: SGHNT, YYREEE (reference sequence). This CDR3 is built from 15 residues. The CDR3 loop is CASSSGTSGFNEQFF. The CDR3 coding sequence is TGTGCCAGCAGCTCCGGGACTAGCGGGTTCAATGAGCAGTTCTTC.

This chain uses TRBV5-1 with TRBJ1-1, with D uncertain. V lost 7 bases and J 3 bases, leaving 13 bases between the germline ends. This CDR3 spans 13 amino acids. Looked up from germline, CDR1 is SGHRS and CDR2 is YFSETQ. CDR3 coding DNA: TGCGCCAGCGCTTTCGACGGATACACTGAAGCTTTCTTT. This sequence encodes CASAFDGYTEAFF.

The chain combines TRBV11-2 with TRBJ1-2, with 10 bases fitting TRBD1. In germline, CDR1 is SGHAT, CDR2 FQNNGV. With 6 bases clipped from V and 7 bases from J, the junction kept 5 bases outside the gene matches. This CDR3 spans 13 amino acids. Written as DNA, the CDR3 is TGTGCCAGCAGTCGACAGGGGGCAGGTGGCTACACCTTC. It yields the protein CASSRQGAGGYTF. The full variable domain, rest sourced from reference TRBV11-2 and TRBJ1-2, is EAGVAQSPRYKIIEKRQSVAFWCNPISGHATLYWYQQILGQGPKLLIQFQNNGVVDDSQLPKDRFSAERLKGVDSTLKIQPAKLEDSAVYLCASSRQGAGGYTFGSGTRLTVV.

This chain connects TRBV6-5 to TRBJ1-1; D not resolved. Germline V lookup: CDR1 MNHEY, CDR2 SVGAGI. Trimming shortened V by 0 bases and J by 5 bases, and 7 bases separated the two germline ends. This CDR3 is 13 amino acids long. The CDR3 DNA follows: TGTGCCAGCAGTTACTCCAAACGGACTGAAGCTTTCTTT. It codes for CASSYSKRTEAFF.

The genes are TRBV4-1 and TRBJ2-7; D possibly uses TRBD1 or TRBD2 (5 bases each). CDR3 length: 14 amino acids. Trimming took off 1 base at V and 5 bases at J, with 12 bases between the two ends. CDR1 and CDR2 (germline): MGHRA, YSYEKL. This CDR3 is CASSQVGTTNEQYF. The CDR3, as DNA: TGCGCCAGCAGCCAAGTCGGGACCACCAACGAGCAGTACTTC.

In its sample, this clone was seen once. The V gene is TRBV9, the J gene TRBJ1-4, with 9 bases that match TRBD1. Unmatched junction bases numbered 6, after V lost 2 bases and J lost 4 bases. The CDR3 length is 16 residues. Germline-derived CDR1 and CDR2 are SGDLS and YYNGEE. Here the CDR3 DNA reads TGTGCCAGCAGCGTGACAGGGGGGAGTGTTAATGAAAAACTGTTTTTT. Residues: CASSVTGGSVNEKLFF.

Note on this clone: Other DNA sequences of this sample code for an identical CDR3. V gene TRBV5-1 combines with J gene TRBJ2-4, with a tentative D call TRBD1 (5 bases). Germline V CDR1 and CDR2: SGHRS, YFSETQ. The CDR3 totals 16 residues. Between the trimmed V and J ends, which lost 0 bases and 1 base, there was a span of 11 bases. CDR3 in DNA: TGCGCCAGCAGCTTGGCCGCAGGGTTGGCCAAAAACATTCAGTACTTC. The encoded protein is CASSLAAGLAKNIQYF.

The genes are TRBV7-9 and TRBJ2-1, with D perhaps given as TRBD1 or TRBD2 (6 bases each). The CDR3 is 15 residues long. V gave up 5 bases and J gave up 7 bases, with 18 bases separating them. CDR1 and CDR2 from the germline V gene are SEHNR and FQNEAQ (reference sequence). CDR3 sequence: CASSIVGGAGNEQFF. CDR3 nucleotide sequence: TGTGCCAGCAGCATCGTCGGGGGCGCGGGGAATGAGCAGTTCTTC.

This chain links TRBV14 with TRBJ1-1; weak D call: TRBD1 (5 bases). Germline CDR1 SGHDN, CDR2 FVKESK. The CDR3 spans 16 residues. Trimming shortened V by 1 base and J by 1 base, and 13 bases separated the two germline ends. The CDR3 here is CASSQGRRGWNTEAFF. The DNA for the CDR3 is TGTGCCAGCAGCCAAGGGCGTAGGGGCTGGAACACTGAAGCTTTCTTT.